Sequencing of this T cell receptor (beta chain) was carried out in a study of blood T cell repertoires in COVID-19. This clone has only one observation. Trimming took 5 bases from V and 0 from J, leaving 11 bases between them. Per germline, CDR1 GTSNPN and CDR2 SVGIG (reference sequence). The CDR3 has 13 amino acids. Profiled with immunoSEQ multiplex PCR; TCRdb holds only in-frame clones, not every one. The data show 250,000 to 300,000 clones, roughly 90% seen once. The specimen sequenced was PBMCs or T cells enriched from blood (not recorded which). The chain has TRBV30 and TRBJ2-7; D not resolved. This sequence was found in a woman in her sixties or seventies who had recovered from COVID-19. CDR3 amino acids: CAWGRVPSYEQYF. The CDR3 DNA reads TGTGCCTGGGGACGGGTCCCCTCCTACGAGCAGTACTTC.